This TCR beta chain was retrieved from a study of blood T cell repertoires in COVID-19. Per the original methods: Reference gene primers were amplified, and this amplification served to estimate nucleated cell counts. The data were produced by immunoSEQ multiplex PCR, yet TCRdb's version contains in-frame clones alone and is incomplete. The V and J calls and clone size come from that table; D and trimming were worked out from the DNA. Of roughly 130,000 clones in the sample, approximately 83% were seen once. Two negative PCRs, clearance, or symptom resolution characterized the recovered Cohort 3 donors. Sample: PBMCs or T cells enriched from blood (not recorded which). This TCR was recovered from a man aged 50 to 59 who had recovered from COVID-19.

The CDR3 DNA follows: TGTGCCAGCTCACCACCGGGTTTCAAGGACACTGGAAACACCATATATTTT. As protein: CASSPPGFKDTGNTIYF. The chain combines TRBV18 with TRBJ1-3; possible D gene TRBD1, 5 bases. The length of the CDR3 is 17 residues. The V gene lost 0 bases and the J gene lost 2 bases, with 14 bases spanning the gap. Per germline, CDR1 KGHSH and CDR2 LQKENI.